The clone carrying this TCR beta chain was seen at least ten times. Its antigen is not identified. Sequencing libraries for TCR beta were prepared with iRepertoire HTBI primers and Arm-PCR of CDR3 regions. Using its own MiXCR run on the multiplex PCR reads, TCRdb lists one record per CDR3 protein. This sample has 300,000 to 350,000 distinct CDR3 sequences, with around 20% found just once. These data originate in a study of regulatory T cells in long-lasting Graves disease. Overall study findings and caveats: Only peripheral blood was studied, not thyroid tissue. New patients shared fewer public clonotypes (roughly 990) than persistent patients did (about 3,000). Among samples with persistent disease, TRBV28, TRBJ1-2 and TRBJ2-5 were favored.

Described time point: persistent/refractory GD, antithyroid drugs over 5 years with positive TRAb. Researchers made the TCR library from RNA that was extracted from PBMCs. Each patient gave 7 to 9 milliliters of EDTA-anticoagulated peripheral blood. CDR3 size: 16 residues. Trimming pared 6 bases from V and 3 bases from J, leaving 15 bases between. Germline V gene sequence: CDR1 MNHEY, CDR2 SMNVEV (reference sequence). The chain is built from TRBV27 and TRBJ1-6, with D unresolved. The sequences come from peripheral blood mononuclear cells (PBMCs), collected when the disease was refractory, from a patient treated with antithyroid drugs. The origin of this receptor is a female donor with Graves disease. The chain's CDR3 is CASSQDKTNYNSPLHF. CDR3 coding DNA: TGTGCCAGCAGCCAAGATAAGACTAACTATAATTCACCCCTCCACTTT.